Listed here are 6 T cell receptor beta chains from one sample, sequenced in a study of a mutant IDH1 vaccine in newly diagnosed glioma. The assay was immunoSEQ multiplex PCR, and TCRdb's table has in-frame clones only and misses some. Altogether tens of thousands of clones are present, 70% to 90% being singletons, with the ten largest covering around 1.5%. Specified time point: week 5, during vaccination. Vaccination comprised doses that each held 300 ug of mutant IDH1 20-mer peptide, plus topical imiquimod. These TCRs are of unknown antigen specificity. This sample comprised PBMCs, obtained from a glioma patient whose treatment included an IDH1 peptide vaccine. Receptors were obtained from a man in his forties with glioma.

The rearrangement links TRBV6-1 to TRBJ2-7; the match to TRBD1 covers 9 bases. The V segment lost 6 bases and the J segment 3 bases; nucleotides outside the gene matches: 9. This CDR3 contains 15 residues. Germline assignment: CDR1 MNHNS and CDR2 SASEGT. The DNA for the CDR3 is TGTGCCAGCAGGAGCGGGACAGGGATACTCTACGAGCAGTACTTC. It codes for CASRSGTGILYEQYF.

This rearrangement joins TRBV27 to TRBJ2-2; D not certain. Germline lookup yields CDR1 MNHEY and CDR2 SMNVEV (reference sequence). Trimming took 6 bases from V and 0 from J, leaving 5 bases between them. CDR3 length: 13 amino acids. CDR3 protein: CASRLPNTGELFF. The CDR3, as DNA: TGTGCCAGCAGACTACCGAACACCGGGGAGCTGTTTTTT.

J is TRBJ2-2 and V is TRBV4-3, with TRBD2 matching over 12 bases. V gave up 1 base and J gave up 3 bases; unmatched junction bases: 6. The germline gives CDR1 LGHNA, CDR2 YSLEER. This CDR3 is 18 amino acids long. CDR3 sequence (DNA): TGCGCCAGCAGCCAAGTGCTAGCGGGAGGGCCGTACACCGGGGAGCTGTTTTTT. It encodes CASSQVLAGGPYTGELFF.

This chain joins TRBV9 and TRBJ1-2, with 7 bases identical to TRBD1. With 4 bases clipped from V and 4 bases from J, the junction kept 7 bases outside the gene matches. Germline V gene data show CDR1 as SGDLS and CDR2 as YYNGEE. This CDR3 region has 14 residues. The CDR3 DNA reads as TGTGCCAGCAGCCCCCGACAGGGAGCCTATGGCTACACCTTC. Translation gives CASSPRQGAYGYTF. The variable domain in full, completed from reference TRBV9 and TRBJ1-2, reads DSGVTQTPKHLITATGQRVTLRCSPRSGDLSVYWYQQSLDQGLQFLIQYYNGEERAKGNILERFSAQQFPDLHSELNLSSLELGDSALYFCASSPRQGAYGYTFGSGTRLTVV.

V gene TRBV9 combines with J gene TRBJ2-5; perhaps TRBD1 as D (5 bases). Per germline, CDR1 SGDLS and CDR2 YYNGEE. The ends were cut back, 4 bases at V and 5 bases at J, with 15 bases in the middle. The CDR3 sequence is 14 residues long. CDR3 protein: CASSYSGAVETQYF. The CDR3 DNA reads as TGTGCCAGCAGCTACTCTGGGGCCGTGGAGACCCAGTACTTC.

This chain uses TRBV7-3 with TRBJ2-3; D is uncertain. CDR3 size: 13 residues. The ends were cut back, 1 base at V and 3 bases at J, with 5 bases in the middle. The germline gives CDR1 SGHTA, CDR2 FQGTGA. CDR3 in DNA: TGTGCCAGCAGCTTAATGCTGACAGATACGCAGTATTTT. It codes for CASSLMLTDTQYF.